The 24 T cell receptor beta chains presented below share a single source sample, sequenced in a study of blood T cell repertoires in COVID-19. Libraries were prepared by immunoSEQ multiplex PCR; TCRdb keeps only in-frame clonotypes and omits some of them. This sample has 90,000 to 120,000 clones, with roughly two thirds found just once. What was sequenced was peripheral blood. These receptors were obtained from a man older than 75 with acute or convalescent COVID-19.

In its sample, this clone was seen a few times. The chain links TRBV20-1 to TRBJ2-7; D perhaps matches TRBD1 (5 bases). CDR1 and CDR2 from the germline V gene are DFQATT and SNEGSKA (reference sequence). The CDR3 contains 14 residues. Trimming left V 3 bases short and J 1 base short, with 13 bases between. For the CDR3, the DNA is TGCAGTGCTAGTCCCCTCAGGGTTTCCTACGAGCAGTACTTC. Its protein is CSASPLRVSYEQYF.

This clone was detected a few times. The chain has TRBV24-1 and TRBJ2-4, with D possibly TRBD2 on 6 matching bases. Germline CDR1 is KGHDR and CDR2 is SFDVKD. V lost 11 bases and J lost 14, with 9 bases in between. This CDR3 region has 8 residues. The DNA of the CDR3 is TGTGCCATGGGGGGTAAGTACTTC. Translating it yields CAMGGKYF.

This rearrangement joins TRBV7-2 to TRBJ2-3, with 8 bases that match TRBD2. V dropped 6 bases and J dropped 2; count of bases not matched to a gene: 10. The CDR3 has 16 amino acids. CDR1 and CDR2 (germline): SGHTA, FQGNSA. The CDR3 nucleotides read TGTGCCAGCAGGATGGGAGCGGGAGCACTCACAGATACGCAGTATTTT. It codes for CASRMGAGALTDTQYF.

This clone was counted only a few times. The rearrangement links TRBV13 to TRBJ2-7; D possibly corresponds to TRBD2 (5 bases). This CDR3 comprises 15 residues. Trimming left V 0 bases short and J 3 bases short, with 12 bases between. Germline lookup yields CDR1 PRHDT and CDR2 FYEKMQ (reference sequence). As DNA, the CDR3 is TGTGCCAGCAGCTTAGGCCGGGGTTTTCGCTACGAGCAGTACTTC. This gives the protein CASSLGRGFRYEQYF.

V gene TRBV28 combines with J gene TRBJ2-7; 10 bases line up with TRBD2. V lost 7 bases to trimming and J lost 11 bases; unmatched junction nucleotides: 14. Looked up from germline, CDR1 is MDHEN and CDR2 is SYDVKM. The CDR3 runs 14 residues. The DNA of the CDR3 is TGTGCCAGCATTCAGGGAACAGCTAGCGGGAGAGAGTACTTC. Translated: CASIQGTASGREYF.

In its sample, this clone was seen once. V usage is TRBV5-4 and J usage is TRBJ2-1, with 10 bases that match TRBD1. Trimming cost V 2 bases and J 7 bases; bases outside gene matches: 6. The germline V gene has CDR1 SGHNT and CDR2 YYREEE (reference sequence). The CDR3 is 15 amino acids. The CDR3 reads CASSLPGTGVNEQFF. The CDR3 nucleotides read TGTGCCAGCAGCTTACCCGGGACAGGGGTGAATGAGCAGTTCTTC.

The chain joins TRBV2 to TRBJ1-1, with 8 bases lining up with TRBD1. The CDR3 runs 14 residues. The ends lost 4 bases at V and 5 bases at J; junction bases unmatched: 6. Looked up from germline, CDR1 is SNHLY and CDR2 is FYNNEI. The CDR3 DNA follows: TGTGCCAGCAGTGGGACAGGGTTTTTAACTGAAGCTTTCTTT. This encodes CASSGTGFLTEAFF.

The rearrangement links TRBV3-1 (or the pseudogene TRBV3-2) to TRBJ1-2; 7 bases are a match to TRBD1. Germline values: CDR1 LGHDT, CDR2 YNNKEL (reference sequence). The CDR3 extends over 13 amino acids. V gave up 1 base and J gave up 8 bases; unmatched junction bases: 4. The CDR3 is CASSQVTGDGYTF. DNA of the CDR3: TGTGCCAGCAGCCAAGTCACAGGGGACGGCTACACCTTC.

V usage is TRBV9 and J usage is TRBJ1-3; no clear D. With 0 bases removed from V and 4 bases from J, the gap between germline ends came to 8 bases. CDR3 length: 14 residues. CDR1 SGDLS and CDR2 YYNGEE come from the germline V gene. CDR3 nucleotide sequence: TGTGCCAGCAGCGTAGACACAGTCGGAAACACCATATATTTT. Translating it yields CASSVDTVGNTIYF.

This clone was picked up many times. This sample includes further DNA sequences coding for the same CDR3. The V and J genes are TRBV11-2 and TRBJ2-1; TRBD2 matches at 8 bases. The V and J ends lost 5 bases and 3 bases, in that order; junction bases with no gene match: 9. Germline V gene data show CDR1 as SGHAT and CDR2 as FQNNGV. The CDR3 runs to 16 residues. CDR3 sequence reads: CASSPRLAGIYNEQFF. As DNA, the CDR3 is TGTGCCAGCAGCCCACGGCTAGCGGGTATCTACAATGAGCAGTTCTTC.

This chain links TRBV9 with TRBJ1-3; D gene uncertain. V gave up 2 bases and J gave up 2 bases, with 14 bases separating them. The CDR3 runs to 16 residues. Germline V CDR1 and CDR2: SGDLS, YYNGEE. CDR3 sequence reads: CASSVEGGGPGNTIYF. CDR3 sequence (DNA): TGTGCCAGCAGCGTGGAGGGCGGCGGCCCTGGAAACACCATATATTTT.

CDR3 sequence reads: CASGGTSGDNEQFF. The CDR3 bases are TGTGCCAGCGGAGGGACTAGCGGGGACAATGAGCAGTTCTTC. The chain uses TRBV2 and TRBJ2-1; 13 bases fit TRBD2. This CDR3 has 14 residues. Germline-derived CDR1 and CDR2 are SNHLY and FYNNEI. The trim removed 8 bases at V and 5 bases at J, leaving 3 bases unmatched.

This clone came up once. The CDR3 sequence: CASSGSREGELFF. The CDR3, as DNA: TGTGCCAGCAGCGGTAGCCGGGAGGGGGAGCTGTTTTTT. The V and J genes are TRBV7-6 and TRBJ2-2, with a tentative D call TRBD2 (6 bases). The CDR3 contains 13 residues. V lost 5 bases and J 8 bases, leaving 12 bases between the germline ends. Germline-derived CDR1 and CDR2 are SGHVS and FNYEAQ.

V is TRBV27 and J is TRBJ2-1, with D possibly being TRBD1 (6 bases). V was shortened by 1 base and J by 6 bases, with 10 bases between the two germline ends. The CDR3 consists of 14 residues. CDR1 MNHEY and CDR2 SMNVEV come from the germline V gene (reference sequence). In DNA, the CDR3 is TGTGCCAGCAGTTTATTTTGGACAGCCAATGAGCAGTTCTTC. Translated, it gives CASSLFWTANEQFF.

V is TRBV6-6 and J is TRBJ1-2; 10 nucleotides agree with TRBD1. V shed 10 bases, J shed 6 bases, and the junction held 2 bases outside the gene matches. The length of the CDR3 is 11 residues. Germline V gene data show CDR1 as MNHNY and CDR2 as SVGAGI (reference sequence). DNA for the CDR3: TGTGCCACCGGGACAGGGGATGGCTACACCTTC. The encoded protein is CATGTGDGYTF.

This clone came up a few times. The identical CDR3 is also encoded by other nucleotide sequences in the sample. The chain recombines TRBV5-1 with TRBJ2-1, with 10 bases matching TRBD2. V shed 0 bases, J shed 9 bases, and the junction held 6 bases outside the gene matches. The CDR3 is 15 residues long. CDR1 SGHRS and CDR2 YFSETQ come from the germline V gene. The chain's CDR3 is CASSLGLAGEGEQFF. The DNA of the CDR3 is TGCGCCAGCAGCTTGGGTCTAGCGGGGGAAGGTGAGCAGTTCTTC.

This clone was observed a few times. The V call is TRBV14, the J call TRBJ2-2; 11 nucleotides align to TRBD2. This CDR3 is 20 amino acids long. The germline V gene encodes CDR1 SGHDN and CDR2 FVKESK. V lost 3 bases and J lost 0; bases outside the gene matches: 12. Here the CDR3 reads CASSQYYPGLAVTNTGELFF. The CDR3 DNA follows: TGTGCCAGCAGCCAGTACTATCCGGGACTAGCGGTAACGAACACCGGGGAGCTGTTTTTT.

The sample holds one count of this clone. This chain links TRBV6-2 or TRBV6-3 with TRBJ2-4, with 9 bases fitting TRBD1. The V gene's germline CDR1 is MNHEY and CDR2 SVGEGT. This CDR3 is built from 19 residues. The V and J ends lost 2 bases and 1 base, in that order; junction bases with no gene match: 12. The CDR3 region is CASSYPPGQGPRAKNIQYF. The DNA for the CDR3 is TGTGCCAGCAGTTACCCTCCGGGACAGGGCCCCCGGGCCAAAAACATTCAGTACTTC.

The chain links TRBV27 to TRBJ2-7; TRBD1 matches at 7 bases. Looked up from germline, CDR1 is MNHEY and CDR2 is SMNVEV (reference sequence). The CDR3 is 12 amino acids. With 4 bases clipped from V and 7 bases from J, the junction kept 4 bases outside the gene matches. CDR3 coding DNA: TGTGCCAGCAGTTCTGGCAGGGGGGAGCAGTACTTC. Protein product: CASSSGRGEQYF.

J is TRBJ2-1 and V is TRBV7-6; TRBD2 aligns across 10 bases. Germline-derived CDR1 and CDR2 are SGHVS and FNYEAQ. The CDR3 has 16 amino acids. V gave up 5 bases and J gave up 6 bases; unmatched junction bases: 10. The CDR3 loop reads CASSPTVAGGSNEQFF. The CDR3 DNA reads TGTGCCAGCAGCCCGACGGTAGCGGGAGGAAGCAATGAGCAGTTCTTC.

The rearrangement joins TRBV27 to TRBJ2-3; the match to TRBD2 covers 9 bases. The CDR3 runs to 16 residues. V was pared by 0 bases and J by 1 base, with 2 bases of the junction left unmatched. Germline V gene lookup returns CDR1 MNHEY and CDR2 SMNVEV (reference sequence). DNA for the CDR3: TGTGCCAGCAGTTTATCTGGCGGGAGGGGCACAGATACGCAGTATTTT. This encodes CASSLSGGRGTDTQYF.

V is TRBV6-5 and J is TRBJ2-3, with TRBD1 matching over 9 bases. The V gene end was trimmed by 8 bases and the J gene end by 6 bases; junction bases not matched to a gene: 12. The CDR3 sequence is 15 residues long. CDR1 and CDR2 from the germline V gene are MNHEY and SVGAGI. Here the CDR3 reads CASSDRDRVTDTQYF. The CDR3 DNA follows: TGTGCCAGCTCCGACCGGGACAGGGTGACCGATACGCAGTATTTT.

This clone showed up just a few times. The chain links TRBV18 to TRBJ2-3; D possibly corresponds to TRBD2 (5 bases). CDR3 size: 15 residues. Trimming removed 6 bases at V and 4 bases at J, with 17 bases between. Germline CDR1 KGHSH, CDR2 LQKENI. CDR3 protein: CASSPTDMRADTQYF. CDR3 nucleotides: TGTGCCAGCTCCCCGACTGATATGAGGGCAGATACGCAGTATTTT.

The gene calls are TRBV9 and TRBJ2-3, with 8 bases lining up with TRBD2. The CDR3 loop spans 15 amino acids. The trim removed 3 bases at V and 4 bases at J, leaving 7 bases unmatched. Germline values: CDR1 SGDLS, CDR2 YYNGEE. The CDR3 DNA follows: TGTGCCAGCAGCGCCCGGGGGGGGGCAGCAGATACGCAGTATTTT. Translated: CASSARGGAADTQYF.